This T cell receptor beta chain was identified during a study of CD4 T cells in relation to SARS-CoV-2 and coronaviruses. Overall study: TCR beta CDR3s were sequenced after approximately 11-day antigen culture of PBMCs. Crossreactive spike epitopes shared across donors were mapped to their HLA restriction.

Sequencing used immunoSEQ multiplex PCR; TCRdb keeps in-frame clones, though not all of them. The sample records about 37,000 clones, 82% being singletons. General observations from the study: Around 60% of donors had memory CD4+ clonotypes crossrecognizing SARS-CoV-2 and common cold coronavirus spike.

Worth noting for this clone: Its antigen is undetermined.

Germline V gene data show CDR1 as SGHRS and CDR2 as YFSETQ. J was trimmed by 4 bases and V by 6 bases; bases with no gene match: 12. The CDR3 contains 15 residues. What was sequenced was naive CD4+ T cells from PBMCs, cultured in vitro. Subset given: naive CD4+ T cells isolated by negative enrichment. The source of this sequence is an adult with COVID-19. This chain connects TRBV5-1 to TRBJ1-2; 7 positions agree with TRBD1. DNA for the CDR3: TGCGCCAGCATGAGGGACAGAAACGAACCCTATGGCTACACCTTC. Protein: CASMRDRNEPYGYTF. The full variable domain, with the rest looked up from reference TRBV5-1 and TRBJ1-2, is KAGVTQTPRYLIKTRGQQVTLSCSPISGHRSVSWYQQTPGQGLQFLFEYFSETQRNKGNFPGRFSGRQFSNSRSEMNVSTLELGDSALYLCASMRDRNEPYGYTFGSGTRLTVV.